The entry below gives a single T cell receptor (beta chain) sequence along with its context. Its antigen is not known. This sample was included in a study of shared clonotypes between healthy human individuals. Findings and limits, study-wide: The study's rarefaction showed incomplete sorted-subset sequencing despite large depth.

Every donor was a Caucasian adult from Nashville, Tennessee. In germline, CDR1 is SGDLS, CDR2 YYNGEE. V lost 4 bases to trimming and J lost 1 base; unmatched junction nucleotides: 5. The CDR3 loop spans 17 amino acids. Every subset's genomic DNA went evenly onto several immunoSEQ plates. DNA at about 190 ng, 30,000 or so T cell genomes, went into sorted-subset replicate PCRs. Only in-frame clones appear in the TCRdb table, and some are missing; sequencing was by immunoSEQ multiplex PCR. The sample contains roughly 530,000 clones, 90% to 97% of which appear only once. This receptor was taken from a woman under 40 in good health. Specimen: naive CD4+ T cells sorted from blood. Sample subset: CD45RA+ positively selected. This chain joins TRBV9 and TRBJ2-1; the match to TRBD2 covers 13 bases. The CDR3 nucleotides are TGTGCCAGCAGCCGGGGACTAGCGGGATCGTCCTACAATGAGCAGTTCTTC. This codes for CASSRGLAGSSYNEQFF.